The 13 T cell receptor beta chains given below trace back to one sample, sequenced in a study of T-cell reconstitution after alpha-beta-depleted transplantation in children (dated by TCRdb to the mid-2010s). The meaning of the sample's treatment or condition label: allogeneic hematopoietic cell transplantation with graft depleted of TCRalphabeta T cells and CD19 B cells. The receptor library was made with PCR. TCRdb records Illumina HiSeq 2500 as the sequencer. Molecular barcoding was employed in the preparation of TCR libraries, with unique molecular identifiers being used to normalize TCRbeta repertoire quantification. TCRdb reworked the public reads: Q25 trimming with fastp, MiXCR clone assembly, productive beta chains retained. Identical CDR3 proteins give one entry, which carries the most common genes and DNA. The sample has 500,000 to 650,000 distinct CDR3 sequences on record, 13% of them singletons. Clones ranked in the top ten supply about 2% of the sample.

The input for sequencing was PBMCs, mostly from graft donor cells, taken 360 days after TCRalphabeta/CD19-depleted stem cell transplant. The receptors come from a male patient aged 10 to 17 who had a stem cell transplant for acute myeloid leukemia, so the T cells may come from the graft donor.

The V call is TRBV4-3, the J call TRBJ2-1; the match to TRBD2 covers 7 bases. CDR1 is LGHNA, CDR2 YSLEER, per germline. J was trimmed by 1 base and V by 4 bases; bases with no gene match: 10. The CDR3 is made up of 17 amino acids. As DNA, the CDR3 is TGCGCCAGCAGCCCGTACCATGGGGGGGTTTCCTACAATGAGCAGTTCTTC. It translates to CASSPYHGGVSYNEQFF.

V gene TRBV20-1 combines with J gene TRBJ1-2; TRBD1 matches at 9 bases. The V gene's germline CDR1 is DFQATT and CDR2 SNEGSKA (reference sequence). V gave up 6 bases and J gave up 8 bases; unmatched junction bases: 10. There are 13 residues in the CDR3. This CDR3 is CSAPQGAIEGYTF. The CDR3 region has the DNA TGCAGTGCCCCACAGGGGGCAATTGAGGGCTACACCTTC.

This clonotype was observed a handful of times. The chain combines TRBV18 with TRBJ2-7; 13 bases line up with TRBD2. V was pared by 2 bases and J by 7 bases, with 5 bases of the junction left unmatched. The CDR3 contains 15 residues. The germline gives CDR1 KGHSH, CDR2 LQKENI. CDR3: CASSPLGLAGREQYF. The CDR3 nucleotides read TGTGCCAGCTCACCATTGGGACTAGCGGGGCGGGAGCAGTACTTC.

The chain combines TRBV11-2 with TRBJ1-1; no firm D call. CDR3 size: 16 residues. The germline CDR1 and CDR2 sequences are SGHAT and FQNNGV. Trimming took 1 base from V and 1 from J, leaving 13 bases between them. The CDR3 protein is CASSLGPPDRNTEAFF. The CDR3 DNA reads TGTGCCAGCAGCTTAGGACCGCCGGACCGGAACACTGAAGCTTTCTTT.

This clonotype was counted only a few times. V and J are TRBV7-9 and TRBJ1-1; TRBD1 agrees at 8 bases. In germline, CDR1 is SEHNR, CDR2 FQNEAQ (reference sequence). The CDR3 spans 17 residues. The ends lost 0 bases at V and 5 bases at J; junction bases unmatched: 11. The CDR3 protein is CASSLALGQGKNTEAFF. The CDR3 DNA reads TGTGCCAGCAGCTTAGCGCTTGGACAGGGTAAGAATACTGAAGCTTTCTTT.

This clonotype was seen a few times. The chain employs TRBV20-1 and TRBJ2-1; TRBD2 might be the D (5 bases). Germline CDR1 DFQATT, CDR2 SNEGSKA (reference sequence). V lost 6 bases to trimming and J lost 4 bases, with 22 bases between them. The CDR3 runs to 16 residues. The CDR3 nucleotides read TGCAGTGCCGACCCCCGGTGGCTAGCAGATTACAATGAGCAGTTCTTC. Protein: CSADPRWLADYNEQFF.

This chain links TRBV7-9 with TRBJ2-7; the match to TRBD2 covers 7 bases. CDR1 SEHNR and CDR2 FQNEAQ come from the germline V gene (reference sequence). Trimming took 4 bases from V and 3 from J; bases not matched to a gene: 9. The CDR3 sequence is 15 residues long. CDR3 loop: CASSWGRASNYEQYF. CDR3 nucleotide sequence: TGTGCCAGCAGCTGGGGGAGGGCTTCGAACTACGAGCAGTACTTC. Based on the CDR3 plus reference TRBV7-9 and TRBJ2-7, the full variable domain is DTGVSQNPRHKITKRGQNVTFRCDPISEHNRLYWYRQTLGQGPEFLTYFQNEAQLEKSRLLSDRFSAERPKGSFSTLEIQRTEQGDSAMYLCASSWGRASNYEQYFGPGTRLTVT.

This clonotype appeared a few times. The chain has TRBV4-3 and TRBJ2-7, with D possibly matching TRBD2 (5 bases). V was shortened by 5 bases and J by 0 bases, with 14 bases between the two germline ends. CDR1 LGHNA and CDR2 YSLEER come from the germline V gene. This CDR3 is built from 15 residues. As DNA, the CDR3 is TGCGCCAGCAGCTTCGGACTTAGCACCTCCTACGAGCAGTACTTC. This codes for CASSFGLSTSYEQYF.

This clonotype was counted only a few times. CDR3 sequence: CASKKAGVSGSTDTQYF. The CDR3 DNA reads as TGCGCCAGCAAGAAAGCGGGAGTATCGGGTAGCACAGATACGCAGTATTTT. The chain has TRBV5-1 and TRBJ2-3, with 8 bases identical to TRBD2. The length of the CDR3 is 17 residues. The V segment lost 6 bases and the J segment 0 bases; nucleotides outside the gene matches: 12. In germline, CDR1 is SGHRS, CDR2 YFSETQ. The full variable domain, rest sourced from reference TRBV5-1 and TRBJ2-3, is KAGVTQTPRYLIKTRGQQVTLSCSPISGHRSVSWYQQTPGQGLQFLFEYFSETQRNKGNFPGRFSGRQFSNSRSEMNVSTLELGDSALYLCASKKAGVSGSTDTQYFGPGTRLTVL.

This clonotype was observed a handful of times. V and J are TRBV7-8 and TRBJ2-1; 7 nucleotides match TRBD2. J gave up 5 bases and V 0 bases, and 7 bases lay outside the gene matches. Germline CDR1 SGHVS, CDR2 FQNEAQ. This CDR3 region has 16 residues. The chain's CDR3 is CASSLARASGNNEQFF. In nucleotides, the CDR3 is TGTGCCAGCAGCTTAGCGCGGGCTAGCGGTAACAATGAGCAGTTCTTC.

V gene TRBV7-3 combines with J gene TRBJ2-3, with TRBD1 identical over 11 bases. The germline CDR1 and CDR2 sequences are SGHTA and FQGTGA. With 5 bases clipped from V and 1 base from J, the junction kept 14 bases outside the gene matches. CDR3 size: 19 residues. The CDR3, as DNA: TGTGCCAGCAGCAAACGGACAGGGGGCGCGGCTAGCGGCACAGATACGCAGTATTTT. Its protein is CASSKRTGGAASGTDTQYF.

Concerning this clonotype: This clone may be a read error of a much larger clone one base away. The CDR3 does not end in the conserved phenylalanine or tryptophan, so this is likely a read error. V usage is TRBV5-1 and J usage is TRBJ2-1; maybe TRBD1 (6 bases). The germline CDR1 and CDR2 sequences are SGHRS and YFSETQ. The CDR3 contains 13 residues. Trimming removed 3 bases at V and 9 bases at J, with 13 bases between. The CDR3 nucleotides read TGCGCCAGCAGCTGGGCCCTAGGGGGTGAGCAGTTCTGC. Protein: CASSWALGGEQFC.

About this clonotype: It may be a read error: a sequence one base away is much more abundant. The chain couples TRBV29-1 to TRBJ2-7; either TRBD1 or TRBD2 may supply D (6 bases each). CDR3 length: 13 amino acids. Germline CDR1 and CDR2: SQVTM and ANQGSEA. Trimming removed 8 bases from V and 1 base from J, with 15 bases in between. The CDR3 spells CSIAKGGSYEQYF. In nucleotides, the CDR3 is TGCAGCATTGCAAAGGGGGGATCCTACGAGCAGTACTTC.